A single sample is the source of the 17 T cell receptor beta chains below, sequenced in a study of patients and donors after allogeneic stem cell transplantation. One entry per CDR3 protein results from TCRdb running MiXCR on the RT-PCR reads. Of 150,000 or so distinct CDR3 sequences listed, about 24% were seen once; the top ten hold 25% to 30%. Source material: blood, either unsorted or a sorted T cell fraction (not recorded which). The receptors shown here come from a human donor who was either an allogeneic HSCT recipient or a stem cell or donor lymphocyte infusion donor (not recorded which). It is not recorded whose cells these are; they may come from a transplant donor.

The V gene is TRBV10-3, the J gene TRBJ1-5; TRBD1 agrees at 8 bases. CDR3 length: 15 amino acids. In germline, CDR1 is ENHRY, CDR2 SYGVKD. The V segment lost 4 bases and the J segment 4 bases; nucleotides outside the gene matches: 6. CDR3 region: CAISALTGENQPQHF. Written as DNA, the CDR3 is TGTGCCATCAGTGCGTTGACAGGGGAAAATCAGCCCCAGCATTTT.

This clonotype has more than one count but fewer than ten. The J gene is TRBJ1-1, the V gene TRBV29-1; D call uncertain. Germline lookup yields CDR1 SQVTM and CDR2 ANQGSEA. V shed 3 bases and J shed 6 bases, with 11 bases lying between them. CDR3 length equals 12 residues. In nucleotides, the CDR3 is TGCAGCGTTGATAAGGAGTCCCCTGAAGCTTTCTTT. This codes for CSVDKESPEAFF.

The sample holds a few counts of this clonotype. V is TRBV6-6 and J is TRBJ1-2; D remains ambiguous. Germline V lookup: CDR1 MNHNY, CDR2 SVGAGI (reference sequence). Trimming took 0 bases from V and 4 from J, leaving 24 bases between them. CDR3 length: 19 amino acids. The CDR3 is CASSYSTPPRPFKIYGYTF. CDR3 nucleotides: TGTGCCAGCAGTTACTCGACACCCCCTAGACCGTTCAAAATCTATGGCTACACCTTC.

This clonotype was counted only a few times. The rearrangement uses TRBV5-6 and TRBJ1-3; D gene ambiguous. V shed 0 bases and J shed 3 bases, with 7 bases lying between them. The CDR3 has 14 residues. Germline loops: CDR1 SGHDT, CDR2 YYEEEE. This chain's CDR3 is CASSLVSNGNTIYF. The CDR3 DNA is TGTGCCAGCAGCTTGGTCTCAAATGGAAACACCATATATTTT.

This clonotype was detected only a few times. This chain's CDR3 is CASSTAPRETQYF. DNA for the CDR3: TGTGCCAGCAGCACGGCGCCTAGGGAGACCCAGTACTTC. The rearrangement uses TRBV7-2 and TRBJ2-5; D gene ambiguous. This CDR3 has 13 amino acids. V lost 5 bases to trimming and J lost 5 bases, with 12 bases between them. The germline CDR1 and CDR2 sequences are SGHTA and FQGNSA.

The chain employs TRBV18 and TRBJ2-2; no clear D gene. Germline V gene lookup returns CDR1 KGHSH and CDR2 LQKENI. With 3 bases removed from V and 0 bases from J, the gap between germline ends came to 2 bases. The CDR3 contains 13 residues. The CDR3 sequence: CASSPPNTGELFF. CDR3 in DNA: TGTGCCAGCTCACCTCCGAACACCGGGGAGCTGTTTTTT.

This chain links TRBV7-9 with TRBJ1-6, with no clear D. The CDR3 is made up of 12 amino acids. CDR1 SEHNR and CDR2 FQNEAQ come from the germline V gene (reference sequence). V dropped 5 bases and J dropped 5 bases, with 4 bases sitting between them. CDR3 coding DNA: TGTGCCAGCAGCCCTAATAATTCACCCCTCCACTTT. This sequence encodes CASSPNNSPLHF.

The rearrangement uses TRBV29-1 and TRBJ1-1; no definite D call. Germline assignment: CDR1 SQVTM and CDR2 ANQGSEA. The CDR3 loop spans 13 amino acids. V dropped 3 bases and J dropped 0 bases, with 8 bases sitting between them. CDR3 nucleotides: TGCAGCGTTGACTCTACTTTGAACACTGAAGCTTTCTTT. This translates into CSVDSTLNTEAFF. The full variable domain, rest sourced from reference TRBV29-1 and TRBJ1-1, is SAVISQKPSRDICQRGTSLTIQCQVDSQVTMMFWYRQQPGQSLTLIATANQGSEATYESGFVIDKFPISRPNLTFSTLTVSNMSPEDSSIYLCSVDSTLNTEAFFGQGTRLTVV.

J is TRBJ2-6 and V is TRBV2; no definite D call. The CDR3 extends over 17 amino acids. Germline V gene data show CDR1 as SNHLY and CDR2 as FYNNEI. V was trimmed by 6 bases and J by 0 bases, leaving 15 bases between them. CDR3 protein: CASSRWRLHSGANVLTF. CDR3 coding DNA: TGTGCCAGCAGCCGGTGGCGACTTCACTCTGGGGCCAACGTCCTGACTTTC.

The chain recombines TRBV6-6 with TRBJ2-6; 9 positions agree with TRBD1. With 7 bases clipped from V and 0 bases from J, the junction kept 10 bases outside the gene matches. The CDR3 contains 18 residues. Germline V CDR1 and CDR2: MNHNY, SVGAGI (reference sequence). CDR3 nucleotides: TGTGCCAGCACCGACCGGGACAGGGTTAGCTCTGGGGCCAACGTCCTGACTTTC. It encodes CASTDRDRVSSGANVLTF.

At least ten counts were recorded for this clonotype. The chain is built from TRBV3-1 and TRBJ1-1, with no clear D. Germline CDR1 reads LGHDT; CDR2 reads YNNKEL (reference sequence). With 3 bases removed from V and 1 base from J, the gap between germline ends came to 6 bases. The CDR3 is 13 amino acids. The CDR3 protein is CASSQVSNTEAFF. The CDR3 DNA reads TGTGCCAGCAGCCAGGTCTCGAACACTGAAGCTTTCTTT.

This clonotype appeared a few times. The chain uses TRBV9 and TRBJ1-2; perhaps TRBD1 as D (6 bases). The CDR3 consists of 17 residues. V was trimmed by 4 bases and J by 2 bases, leaving 21 bases between them. In germline, CDR1 is SGDLS, CDR2 YYNGEE. The CDR3 nucleotides are TGTGCCAGCAGCCCCTTGCAGGGGAAAAGTCGCAACTATGGCTACACCTTC. Translating it yields CASSPLQGKSRNYGYTF. The full variable domain, its missing parts supplied by reference TRBV9 and TRBJ1-2, is DSGVTQTPKHLITATGQRVTLRCSPRSGDLSVYWYQQSLDQGLQFLIQYYNGEERAKGNILERFSAQQFPDLHSELNLSSLELGDSALYFCASSPLQGKSRNYGYTFGSGTRLTVV.

This clonotype was observed a handful of times. The J gene is TRBJ1-5, the V gene TRBV7-9; D is uncertain. The CDR3 has 12 amino acids. V shed 1 base and J shed 9 bases, with 7 bases lying between them. CDR1 is SEHNR and CDR2 is FQNEAQ in the germline V gene (reference sequence). The CDR3 reads CASSLESWPQHF. The CDR3 DNA follows: TGTGCCAGCAGCTTAGAGTCGTGGCCCCAGCATTTT.

V and J are TRBV29-1 and TRBJ2-7, with D possibly TRBD1 on 5 matching bases. CDR1 is SQVTM, CDR2 ANQGSEA, per germline. The V end lost 4 bases, the J end lost 4 bases, and 11 bases lay between the germline ends. The CDR3 runs 12 residues. The CDR3 DNA reads as TGCAGCGTTGTAAAACAGGAGTACGAGCAGTACTTC. Protein sequence: CSVVKQEYEQYF.

This chain uses TRBV9 with TRBJ1-2; TRBD1 is a possible D gene (5 bases). The CDR3 extends over 14 amino acids. The ends were cut back, 0 bases at V and 0 bases at J, with 6 bases in the middle. CDR1 and CDR2 from the germline V gene are SGDLS and YYNGEE. CDR3 amino acids: CASSVEGSNYGYTF. DNA of the CDR3: TGTGCCAGCAGCGTAGAGGGGTCTAACTATGGCTACACCTTC.

This clonotype has only a few counts. V and J are TRBV12-3 or TRBV12-4 and TRBJ1-6; D is perhaps TRBD1 (5 bases). There are 20 residues in the CDR3. Trimming shortened V by 3 bases and J by 0 bases, and 21 bases separated the two germline ends. The CDR3 protein is CASSFGDRGPWSSYNSPLHF. In nucleotides, the CDR3 is TGTGCCAGCAGTTTTGGGGACCGGGGCCCTTGGAGCTCCTATAATTCACCCCTCCACTTT.

V usage is TRBV20-1 and J usage is TRBJ2-7; D gene unclear. The CDR3 extends over 13 amino acids. V lost 4 bases and J lost 0, with 10 bases in between. Per germline, CDR1 DFQATT and CDR2 SNEGSKA (reference sequence). The CDR3 protein is CSATLLSSYEQYF. In DNA, the CDR3 is TGCAGTGCTACATTACTAAGCTCCTACGAGCAGTACTTC.